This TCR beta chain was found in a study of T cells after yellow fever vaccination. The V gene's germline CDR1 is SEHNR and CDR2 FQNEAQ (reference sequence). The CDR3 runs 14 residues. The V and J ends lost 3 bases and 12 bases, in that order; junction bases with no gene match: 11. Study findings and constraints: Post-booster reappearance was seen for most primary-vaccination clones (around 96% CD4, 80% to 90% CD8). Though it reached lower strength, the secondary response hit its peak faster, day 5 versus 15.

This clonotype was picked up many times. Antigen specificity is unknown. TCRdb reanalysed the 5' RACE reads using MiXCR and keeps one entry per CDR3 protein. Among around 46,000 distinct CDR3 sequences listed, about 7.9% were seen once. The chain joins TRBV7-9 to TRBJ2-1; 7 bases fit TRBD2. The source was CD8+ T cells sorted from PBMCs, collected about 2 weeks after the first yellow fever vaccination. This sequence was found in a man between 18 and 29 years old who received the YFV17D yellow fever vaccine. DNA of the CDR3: TGTGCCAGCAGCTTCGGTACGGGCAGGGAGGGGCAGTTCTTC. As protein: CASSFGTGREGQFF.